This entry is about one T cell receptor (beta chain). What it binds is unknown. Repertoires were generated with immunoSEQ multiplex PCR, while TCRdb's copy carries only in-frame clones and drops some. The table has around 190,000 clones, 90% to 95% seen once. This entry belongs to a study of T cell responses to AZD1222 COVID-19 vaccine. Study observations and caveats: Donors skewed white British and female; clonal diversity was possibly underestimated.

Sequenced material: peripheral blood, taken 28 days after the second AZD1222 dose. The origin of this receptor is an adult who received the AZD1222 COVID-19 vaccine.

The CDR3 sequence is CASSGPGNNQPQHF. Here the CDR3 DNA reads TGTGCCAGTAGCGGTCCTGGGAACAATCAGCCCCAGCATTTT. V is TRBV19 and J is TRBJ1-5; the D is unclear. Germline CDR1 LNHDA, CDR2 SQIVND (reference sequence). CDR3 length: 14 amino acids. Trimming took 6 bases from V and 3 from J, leaving 12 bases between them.